One and the same sample provided the 29 T cell receptor beta chains below, sequenced in a study of control samples from healthy donors and cancer patients. This table comes from immunoSEQ multiplex PCR, and its TCRdb copy is limited to in-frame clones, with some not included. Among around 230,000 clones listed, 85% to 95% were seen once. The specimen was blood. The origin of the receptors is a man aged 50 to 60 in good health.

This clone occurred once. The genes are TRBV19 and TRBJ2-1; 10 nucleotides match TRBD2. The J segment lost 2 bases and the V segment lost 1 base, leaving 14 bases of the junction unmatched. The CDR3 runs to 20 residues. The germline V gene has CDR1 LNHDA and CDR2 SQIVND (reference sequence). The CDR3 coding sequence is TGTGCCAGTAGTATAGGTGGAAGGGATTATAGCGGGGGGCCCTACAATGAGCAGTTCTTC. It codes for CASSIGGRDYSGGPYNEQFF.

As regards this clone: This sample also contains other DNA sequences that code for the same CDR3. CDR3 sequence reads: CASSLIGQPQHF. CDR3 nucleotide sequence: TGTGCCAGCAGTTTAATAGGACAGCCCCAGCATTTT. The J gene is TRBJ1-5, the V gene TRBV28, with no clear D. Trimming left V 2 bases short and J 7 bases short, with 6 bases between. Germline values: CDR1 MDHEN, CDR2 SYDVKM. The CDR3 contains 12 residues. Together with reference TRBV28 and TRBJ1-5, the CDR3 gives the full variable domain: DVKVTQSSRYLVKRTGEKVFLECVQDMDHENMFWYRQDPGLGLRLIYFSYDVKMKEKGDIPEGYSVSREKKERFSLILESASTNQTSMYLCASSLIGQPQHFGDGTRLSIL.

J is TRBJ2-7 and V is TRBV11-3; maybe TRBD2 (6 bases). Germline lookup yields CDR1 SGHNT and CDR2 YENEEA. V dropped 4 bases and J dropped 7 bases, with 14 bases sitting between them. The CDR3 is 13 residues long. DNA for the CDR3: TGTGCCAGCAGCTCGCGGGGTTCGAGTGAGCAGTACTTC. Protein: CASSSRGSSEQYF. Full variable domain (remainder filled in from reference TRBV11-3 and TRBJ2-7): EAGVVQSPRYKIIEKKQPVAFWCNPISGHNTLYWYLQNLGQGPELLIRYENEEAVDDSQLPKDRFSAERLKGVDSTLKIQPAELGDSAVYLCASSSRGSSEQYFGPGTRLTVT.

The chain recombines TRBV27 with TRBJ2-3; 8 positions agree with TRBD1. J was trimmed by 5 bases and V by 4 bases; bases with no gene match: 11. CDR3 length equals 16 residues. The germline CDR1 and CDR2 sequences are MNHEY and SMNVEV (reference sequence). The DNA for the CDR3 is TGTGCCAGCAGTTCCAGGGGGCGCGGAGTGATAGATACGCAGTATTTT. It yields the protein CASSSRGRGVIDTQYF.

A single count supports this clone. This chain connects TRBV6-6 to TRBJ2-3, with D possibly being TRBD2 (5 bases). This CDR3 comprises 14 residues. Trimming shortened V by 0 bases and J by 4 bases, and 8 bases separated the two germline ends. Germline V CDR1 and CDR2: MNHNY, SVGAGI (reference sequence). The CDR3 region has the DNA TGTGCCAGCAGTTACTCGACACTAGCAGATACGCAGTATTTT. Residues: CASSYSTLADTQYF.

Turning to this clone: In this CDR3 the conserved last residue, phenylalanine or tryptophan, is missing, so a read error is likely. Because the CDR3's place on the DNA is in doubt, the DNA is left out and the CDR3 is given as listed by TCRdb. The chain has TRBV29-1 and TRBJ1-1. Including both end residues, the CDR3 is 9 amino acids long. The germline V gene has CDR1 SQVTM and CDR2 ANQGSEA. The CDR3 loop reads CSVDETGAM.

The chain has TRBV30 and TRBJ2-7; weak D call: TRBD2 (7 bases). Germline V gene lookup returns CDR1 GTSNPN and CDR2 SVGIG (reference sequence). The CDR3 is made up of 13 amino acids. V was cut by 7 bases and J by 4 bases, with 17 bases left in between. Here the CDR3 DNA reads TGTGCCTTCCTCACGGGGAGGGGGTACGAGCAGTACTTC. Residues: CAFLTGRGYEQYF.

The V gene is TRBV5-1, the J gene TRBJ2-3; no clear D. This CDR3 is 15 amino acids long. Trimming took off 0 bases at V and 2 bases at J, with 10 bases between the two ends. Germline V CDR1 and CDR2: SGHRS, YFSETQ. CDR3 nucleotide sequence: TGCGCCAGCAGCTTGGCCTTTGGGCTCACAGATACGCAGTATTTT. Encoded protein: CASSLAFGLTDTQYF.

The rearrangement links TRBV6-5 to TRBJ2-5, with a weak D call TRBD2 (6 bases). With 4 bases removed from V and 7 bases from J, the gap between germline ends came to 13 bases. Germline values: CDR1 MNHEY, CDR2 SVGAGI. The CDR3 is 13 amino acids. The CDR3 DNA follows: TGTGCCAGCAGTTCCCTCCGGGGAGGGACCCAGTACTTC. Its protein is CASSSLRGGTQYF.

The gene calls are TRBV6-2 or TRBV6-3 and TRBJ2-1; D remains ambiguous. The CDR3 totals 14 residues. V was shortened by 0 bases and J by 10 bases, with 13 bases between the two germline ends. In germline, CDR1 is MNHEY, CDR2 SVGEGT. Written as DNA, the CDR3 is TGTGCCAGCAGTTACTCGATGGTTCGCCGGGAGCAGTTCTTC. Its protein is CASSYSMVRREQFF.

This chain joins TRBV27 and TRBJ1-6; no clear D. V lost 5 bases and J 3 bases, leaving 11 bases between the germline ends. The CDR3 covers 15 residues. In germline, CDR1 is MNHEY, CDR2 SMNVEV (reference sequence). Written as DNA, the CDR3 is TGTGCCAGCAGTCAAGGATGGGTCTATAATTCACCCCTCCACTTT. Its protein is CASSQGWVYNSPLHF.

The chain uses TRBV5-1 and TRBJ2-7; a possible D gene is TRBD1 (6 bases). This CDR3 contains 11 residues. Germline V gene lookup returns CDR1 SGHRS and CDR2 YFSETQ. Trimming took 4 bases from V and 4 from J, leaving 6 bases between them. The CDR3 sequence is CASSTGYEQYF. The CDR3 nucleotides are TGCGCCAGCAGCACAGGGTACGAGCAGTACTTC.

The chain combines TRBV4-2 with TRBJ2-4; weak D call: TRBD1 (5 bases). CDR1 and CDR2 (germline): LGHNA, YNFKEQ. This CDR3 has 15 amino acids. V lost 2 bases to trimming and J lost 6 bases, with 14 bases between them. In DNA, the CDR3 is TGTGCCAGCAGCCAACAGACAGTAAACGGAAACATTCAGTACTTC. Translation gives CASSQQTVNGNIQYF.

The V gene is TRBV6-4, the J gene TRBJ1-6, with 7 bases matching TRBD1. This CDR3 is 14 amino acids long. The V gene's germline CDR1 is MRHNA and CDR2 SNTAGT. J lost 4 bases, V lost 4 bases, and 1 base had no gene match. The CDR3 sequence is CASSAGQYNSPLHF. The CDR3 coding sequence is TGTGCCAGCAGTGCGGGACAGTATAATTCACCCCTCCACTTT.

The rearrangement uses TRBV4-2 and TRBJ1-1, with D perhaps TRBD1 (5 bases). The CDR3 spans 17 residues. From germline, CDR1 is LGHNA and CDR2 YNFKEQ. Trimming pared 0 bases from V and 0 bases from J, leaving 14 bases between. The DNA for the CDR3 is TGTGCCAGCAGCCAAGAACTGGGACGGACCTTGAACACTGAAGCTTTCTTT. Protein: CASSQELGRTLNTEAFF.

The chain carries TRBV28 and TRBJ1-5; a possible D gene is TRBD1 (5 bases). The germline V gene encodes CDR1 MDHEN and CDR2 SYDVKM. Deletions cut 3 bases from V and 4 bases from J, with 10 bases between. The CDR3 has 14 residues. CDR3 in DNA: TGTGCCAGCAGTTTGGTGACAGTTAATCAGCCCCAGCATTTT. Protein sequence: CASSLVTVNQPQHF.

As to this clone: This specimen includes other DNA sequences encoding the same CDR3. This rearrangement joins TRBV9 to TRBJ1-1; D not certain. Trimming took 0 bases from V and 0 from J, leaving 3 bases between them. CDR3 size: 13 residues. Germline CDR1 reads SGDLS; CDR2 reads YYNGEE. The DNA of the CDR3 is TGTGCCAGCAGCGTAGCTCTGAACACTGAAGCTTTCTTT. Translation: CASSVALNTEAFF.

The chain is built from TRBV18 and TRBJ1-6; no definite D call. Between the trimmed V and J ends, which lost 3 bases and 0 bases, there was a span of 15 bases. There are 18 residues in the CDR3. Germline CDR1 is KGHSH and CDR2 is LQKENI. The CDR3 nucleotides are TGTGCCAGCTCACCGGATGCAACCGGGGTCTCCTATAATTCACCCCTCCACTTT. It translates to CASSPDATGVSYNSPLHF.

The V call is TRBV2, the J call TRBJ2-2; the D gene could be TRBD1 or TRBD2 (5 bases each). Germline V gene data show CDR1 as SNHLY and CDR2 as FYNNEI. CDR3 length: 17 amino acids. Trimming cost V 6 bases and J 4 bases, with 21 bases left between them. The chain's CDR3 is CASSYSPTGTSTGELFF. CDR3 DNA: TGTGCCAGCAGCTACAGCCCGACCGGGACGAGCACCGGGGAGCTGTTTTTT.

The chain uses TRBV6-1 and TRBJ1-2, with TRBD1 matching over 7 bases. Germline values: CDR1 MNHNS, CDR2 SASEGT. There are 14 residues in the CDR3. V lost 3 bases to trimming and J lost 4 bases; unmatched junction nucleotides: 5. This chain's CDR3 is CASSERGLGYGYTF. In DNA, the CDR3 is TGTGCCAGCAGTGAGAGGGGGCTCGGCTATGGCTACACCTTC.

V gene TRBV27 combines with J gene TRBJ2-7; 9 positions match TRBD1. The CDR3 is 14 residues long. V was pared by 8 bases and J by 3 bases, with 8 bases of the junction left unmatched. Germline CDR1 reads MNHEY; CDR2 reads SMNVEV (reference sequence). CDR3 residues: CASRPPGQGYEQYF. The CDR3 region has the DNA TGTGCCAGCCGCCCCCCGGGACAGGGCTACGAGCAGTACTTC.

The chain employs TRBV23-1 and TRBJ2-7; tentatively, D is TRBD1 (5 bases). TRBV23-1 is placed among ORFs of uncertain function. This CDR3 contains 14 residues. V was clipped by 0 bases and J by 9 bases, with 15 bases between them. The CDR3 bases are TGCGCCAGCAGTCAATCAAGGGGCCTTCACGGGCAGTACTTC. Its protein is CASSQSRGLHGQYF.

This clone was recorded only once. V usage is TRBV7-9 and J usage is TRBJ1-5; perhaps TRBD1 as D (5 bases). V was pared by 6 bases and J by 0 bases, with 18 bases between. There are 17 residues in the CDR3. Germline assignment: CDR1 SEHNR and CDR2 FQNEAQ (reference sequence). CDR3 nucleotides: TGTGCCAGCAGTAGCGGGGACGGCCCTTATAGCAATCAGCCCCAGCATTTT. It encodes CASSSGDGPYSNQPQHF.

The chain employs TRBV6-5 and TRBJ2-7; the match to TRBD1 covers 9 bases. CDR1 is MNHEY and CDR2 is SVGAGI in the germline V gene. The J segment lost 2 bases and the V segment lost 5 bases, leaving 4 bases of the junction unmatched. The CDR3 sequence is 14 residues long. The CDR3 nucleotides read TGTGCCAGCAGTCCCGGGACAGGGCCCTACGAGCAGTACGTC. Its translation: CASSPGTGPYEQYV.

The chain employs TRBV11-2 and TRBJ1-1; 11 bases agree with TRBD1. The CDR3 sequence is 12 residues long. Looked up from germline, CDR1 is SGHAT and CDR2 is FQNNGV. V was clipped by 7 bases and J by 8 bases; unmatched bases: 3. CDR3 coding DNA: TGTGCCAGCAAGGACAGGGGGCGGGAAGCTTTCTTT. The encoded protein is CASKDRGREAFF.

The DNA for the CDR3 is TGTGCCAGCAGCTTAGATTCGGGGAACACAGATACGCAGTATTTT. It codes for CASSLDSGNTDTQYF. This rearrangement joins TRBV11-3 to TRBJ2-3; TRBD2 might be the D (5 bases). This CDR3 has 15 residues. Germline V gene data show CDR1 as SGHNT and CDR2 as YENEEA. Trimming removed 0 bases at V and 2 bases at J, with 9 bases between.

The V gene is TRBV6-5, the J gene TRBJ1-2, with a possible D match to TRBD1 (5 bases). From germline, CDR1 is MNHEY and CDR2 SVGAGI. CDR3 length: 12 amino acids. V shed 5 bases and J shed 8 bases, with 12 bases lying between them. The CDR3 DNA is TGTGCCAGCAGTCAGCAGGGTATAGGCTACACCTTC. Its translation is CASSQQGIGYTF.

V gene TRBV9 combines with J gene TRBJ2-6; a weak D match, TRBD1 (8 bases). Germline CDR1 SGDLS, CDR2 YYNGEE. The CDR3 runs 16 residues. The V and J ends lost 6 bases and 2 bases respectively, with 15 bases between them. This CDR3 is CASNRGGPTGANVLTF. The CDR3 DNA sequence: TGTGCCAGCAACAGGGGGGGACCTACTGGGGCCAACGTCCTGACTTTC. The full variable domain, completed using reference TRBV9 and TRBJ2-6, is DSGVTQTPKHLITATGQRVTLRCSPRSGDLSVYWYQQSLDQGLQFLIQYYNGEERAKGNILERFSAQQFPDLHSELNLSSLELGDSALYFCASNRGGPTGANVLTFGAGSRLTVL.

This sequence joins TRBV11-2 and TRBJ2-5; unclear D gene. V shed 5 bases and J shed 1 base, with 8 bases lying between them. Germline lookup yields CDR1 SGHAT and CDR2 FQNNGV. The CDR3 covers 13 residues. The CDR3 coding sequence is TGTGCCAGCAGCCCACATATCCAAGAGACCCAGTACTTC. Its protein is CASSPHIQETQYF.